These 31 T cell receptor beta chains originate from one sample sequenced in a study of T cells in localized non-small cell lung cancer. Libraries were prepared by immunoSEQ multiplex PCR; TCRdb keeps only in-frame clonotypes and omits some of them. The table includes tens of thousands of clones, around 92% detected once. This specimen consisted of peripheral blood, obtained before any cancer treatment. The receptors originated from a female donor older than 55 with stage I lung adenocarcinoma.

This chain links TRBV4-1 with TRBJ1-2; D ambiguous. The CDR3 covers 13 residues. V was cut by 0 bases and J by 7 bases, with 9 bases left in between. CDR1 MGHRA and CDR2 YSYEKL come from the germline V gene. CDR3 coding DNA: TGCGCCAGCAGCCAAGACCGTGCGGTTGGCTACACCTTC. Its protein product is CASSQDRAVGYTF.

The rearrangement joins TRBV11-2 to TRBJ2-2, with TRBD1 matching 7 bases. This CDR3 comprises 15 residues. CDR1 is SGHAT, CDR2 FQNNGV, per germline. Trimming at V came to 5 bases and at J to 2 bases, leaving 5 bases not matched to a gene. CDR3 coding DNA: TGTGCCAGCAGCCCACAGGGGTCAAACACCGGGGAGCTGTTTTTT. This sequence encodes CASSPQGSNTGELFF.

The chain couples TRBV5-4 to TRBJ1-2, with 7 bases fitting TRBD1. This CDR3 comprises 14 residues. Germline lookup yields CDR1 SGHNT and CDR2 YYREEE (reference sequence). V dropped 4 bases and J dropped 4; count of bases not matched to a gene: 7. The CDR3 protein is CASSLRGEIYGYTF. Written as DNA, the CDR3 is TGTGCCAGCAGCCTCAGGGGGGAGATCTATGGCTACACCTTC. Supplemented by reference TRBV5-4 and TRBJ1-2, the full variable domain reads ETGVTQSPTHLIKTRGQQVTLRCSSQSGHNTVSWYQQALGQGPQFIFQYYREEENGRGNFPPRFSGLQFPNYSSELNVNALELDDSALYLCASSLRGEIYGYTFGSGTRLTVV.

V is TRBV6-6 and J is TRBJ2-5, with D perhaps given as TRBD1 or TRBD2 (6 bases each). The V end lost 6 bases, the J end lost 4 bases, and 21 bases lay between the germline ends. The germline V gene has CDR1 MNHNY and CDR2 SVGAGI (reference sequence). The CDR3 runs to 16 residues. The CDR3 region has the DNA TGTGCCAGCAGCCACGTTGGGGGGCCTCCTGGAGAGACCCAGTACTTC. It specifies CASSHVGGPPGETQYF.

A single count supports this clone. The J gene is TRBJ1-2, the V gene TRBV6-1; TRBD1 might be the D (6 bases). The CDR3 extends over 12 amino acids. The germline V and J ends were trimmed by 8 bases and 7 bases, with 14 bases remaining between them. Germline lookup yields CDR1 MNHNS and CDR2 SASEGT. The CDR3 nucleotides are TGTGCCAGCGGACGCGGCAGGGGTGGCTACACCTTC. Translated: CASGRGRGGYTF.

In its sample, this clone was seen a few times. The chain recombines TRBV6-1 with TRBJ1-4; no clear D gene. CDR3 length equals 14 residues. The germline CDR1 and CDR2 sequences are MNHNS and SASEGT. With 6 bases removed from V and 4 bases from J, the gap between germline ends came to 12 bases. The chain's CDR3 is CASRKRGVNEKLFF. Written as DNA, the CDR3 is TGTGCCAGCAGGAAGAGAGGAGTTAATGAAAAACTGTTTTTT.

The CDR3: CASSFGGRDTEAFF. The CDR3 nucleotides read TGTGCCAGCAGCTTCGGGGGGAGGGACACTGAAGCTTTCTTT. The chain joins TRBV11-3 to TRBJ1-1; TRBD1 might be the D (5 bases). Germline CDR1 is SGHNT and CDR2 is YENEEA. The V end was cut by 3 bases, the J end by 3 bases, with 11 bases between. The CDR3 contains 14 residues.

The rearrangement joins TRBV2 to TRBJ1-1; D uncertain. This CDR3 region has 13 residues. V was pared by 6 bases and J by 4 bases, with 12 bases between. The germline V gene has CDR1 SNHLY and CDR2 FYNNEI. The chain's CDR3 is CASRLQYGTEAFF. CDR3 DNA: TGTGCCAGCAGACTACAATATGGCACTGAAGCTTTCTTT.

This rearrangement joins TRBV20-1 to TRBJ1-1, with unresolved D. The CDR3 length is 10 residues. Germline-derived CDR1 and CDR2 are DFQATT and SNEGSKA (reference sequence). V dropped 5 bases and J dropped 7 bases, with 8 bases sitting between them. As DNA, the CDR3 is TGCAGTGCTGGAAGGTATGAAGCTTTCTTT. As protein: CSAGRYEAFF.

This chain links TRBV9 with TRBJ1-6, with D unresolved. Trimming took 0 bases from V and 8 from J, leaving 6 bases between them. From germline, CDR1 is SGDLS and CDR2 YYNGEE. The CDR3 totals 13 residues. The CDR3 sequence: CASSVAPDSPLHF. The DNA for the CDR3 is TGTGCCAGCAGCGTAGCCCCGGATTCACCCCTCCACTTT.

This chain joins TRBV19 and TRBJ2-3; D is ambiguous. Trimming removed 7 bases from V and 2 bases from J, with 10 bases in between. The CDR3 runs 13 residues. The V gene's germline CDR1 is LNHDA and CDR2 SQIVND (reference sequence). CDR3: CASTLDPTDTQYF. The CDR3 DNA is TGTGCCAGTACATTGGACCCCACAGATACGCAGTATTTT.

This rearrangement joins TRBV10-2 to TRBJ1-2; TRBD1 matches 7 bases. The V and J ends lost 3 bases and 6 bases, in that order; junction bases with no gene match: 7. The CDR3 contains 14 residues. From germline, CDR1 is WSHSY and CDR2 SAAADI. The CDR3 DNA reads TGCGCCAGCAGTGACACAGGGGTTTATGATGGCTACACCTTC. Protein sequence: CASSDTGVYDGYTF.

The CDR3 reads CATSRSGGRNQETQYF. The CDR3 DNA reads as TGTGCCACCAGCAGATCGGGAGGGAGGAACCAAGAGACCCAGTACTTC. The chain combines TRBV15 with TRBJ2-5; 8 nucleotides match TRBD2. The J segment lost 0 bases and the V segment lost 2 bases, leaving 5 bases of the junction unmatched. This CDR3 has 16 residues. Germline V gene data show CDR1 as LNHNV and CDR2 as YYDKDF (reference sequence).

The gene calls are TRBV6-1 and TRBJ2-5; D may match TRBD1 or TRBD2 (5 bases each). V lost 4 bases and J lost 10, with 16 bases in between. This CDR3 has 13 amino acids. From germline, CDR1 is MNHNS and CDR2 SASEGT. Written as DNA, the CDR3 is TGTGCCAGCAGTGGGGGACCCGCGATCAACCAGTACTTC. It yields the protein CASSGGPAINQYF.

This clone was counted once. This chain uses TRBV6-5 with TRBJ2-1; TRBD1 aligns across 10 bases. Trimming at V came to 6 bases and at J to 3 bases, leaving 5 bases not matched to a gene. The CDR3 sequence is 15 residues long. Germline CDR1 and CDR2: MNHEY and SVGAGI. The CDR3 here is CASRGGQGFYNEQFF. The CDR3 DNA is TGTGCCAGCAGGGGGGGACAGGGGTTCTACAATGAGCAGTTCTTC.

This chain joins TRBV7-9 and TRBJ1-1, with D perhaps TRBD1 (5 bases). The CDR3 is 12 amino acids. The germline CDR1 and CDR2 sequences are SEHNR and FQNEAQ (reference sequence). V was trimmed by 5 bases and J by 7 bases, leaving 11 bases between them. CDR3 residues: CASSIGGDEAFF. In DNA form, the CDR3 reads TGTGCCAGCAGCATAGGAGGGGATGAAGCTTTCTTT.

J is TRBJ2-3 and V is TRBV10-3, with 9 nucleotides matching TRBD2. Trimming took 5 bases from V and 6 from J; bases not matched to a gene: 9. Germline V lookup: CDR1 ENHRY, CDR2 SYGVKD. The CDR3 sequence is 15 residues long. The CDR3 region is CAISNLAGAGDTQYF. The CDR3 nucleotides are TGTGCCATCAGTAATTTAGCGGGGGCCGGGGATACGCAGTATTTT.

The V call is TRBV18, the J call TRBJ1-1, with D maybe TRBD1 (6 bases). CDR3 length equals 15 residues. The germline V gene encodes CDR1 KGHSH and CDR2 LQKENI. V shed 3 bases and J shed 1 base, with 12 bases lying between them. This chain's CDR3 is CASSPLQGGNTEAFF. The CDR3 nucleotides read TGTGCCAGCTCACCGCTACAGGGTGGGAACACTGAAGCTTTCTTT.

The table lists this clone with a count of one. The rearrangement links TRBV2 to TRBJ1-1; D not certain. The CDR3 covers 12 residues. Germline CDR1 SNHLY, CDR2 FYNNEI. Trimming stripped 6 bases from V and 8 bases from J, with 13 bases between. CDR3 sequence (DNA): TGTGCCAGCAGCCTGATTTGGGAAGAAGCTTTCTTT. Protein sequence: CASSLIWEEAFF.

The chain has TRBV9 and TRBJ2-1; 8 bases fit TRBD2. The V and J ends lost 4 bases and 7 bases, in that order; junction bases with no gene match: 7. The CDR3 extends over 14 amino acids. The germline CDR1 and CDR2 sequences are SGDLS and YYNGEE. This CDR3 reads CASSTGTRGNEQFF. The CDR3 region has the DNA TGTGCCAGCAGCACCGGGACTAGGGGAAATGAGCAGTTCTTC. Using reference TRBV9 and TRBJ2-1 for the parts outside the CDR3, the full variable domain is DSGVTQTPKHLITATGQRVTLRCSPRSGDLSVYWYQQSLDQGLQFLIQYYNGEERAKGNILERFSAQQFPDLHSELNLSSLELGDSALYFCASSTGTRGNEQFFGPGTRLTVL.

This sequence joins TRBV5-4 and TRBJ2-3, with a possible D match to TRBD2 (6 bases). The germline CDR1 and CDR2 sequences are SGHNT and YYREEE (reference sequence). This CDR3 comprises 17 residues. Trimming stripped 0 bases from V and 4 bases from J, with 18 bases between. The CDR3 is CASSLGSWGRMSDTQYF. For the CDR3, the DNA is TGTGCCAGCAGCTTGGGTTCGTGGGGGAGGATGTCAGATACGCAGTATTTT.

This chain uses TRBV6-1 with TRBJ1-5, with D perhaps TRBD1 (6 bases). CDR3 length: 14 residues. Per germline, CDR1 MNHNS and CDR2 SASEGT. V was cut by 10 bases and J by 4 bases, with 17 bases left in between. CDR3 sequence: CATYVRGANQPQHF. CDR3 DNA: TGTGCCACATACGTAAGGGGGGCGAATCAGCCCCAGCATTTT.

The rearrangement links TRBV19 to TRBJ1-6, with a weak D call TRBD1 (6 bases). The CDR3 runs 16 residues. CDR1 is LNHDA, CDR2 SQIVND, per germline (reference sequence). The V end lost 1 base, the J end lost 8 bases, and 15 bases lay between the germline ends. In DNA, the CDR3 is TGTGCCAGTAGTATAGGAGGAGCAGGGGTGGATTCACCCCTCCACTTT. Translation: CASSIGGAGVDSPLHF.

The chain has TRBV30 and TRBJ1-1; TRBD1 is a possible D gene (6 bases). CDR3 size: 11 residues. V gave up 2 bases and J gave up 6 bases, with 7 bases separating them. CDR1 is GTSNPN, CDR2 SVGIG, per germline (reference sequence). CDR3 sequence: CAWSRQAEAFF. The CDR3 region has the DNA TGTGCCTGGAGTAGACAGGCTGAAGCTTTCTTT.

In its sample, this clone was seen once. The chain employs TRBV7-8 and TRBJ2-2; TRBD2 might be the D (6 bases). This CDR3 spans 16 amino acids. Per germline, CDR1 SGHVS and CDR2 FQNEAQ. The V and J ends lost 5 bases and 1 base respectively, with 14 bases between them. The CDR3 sequence is CASSRAGLQNTGELFF. The CDR3 DNA is TGTGCCAGCAGCCGCGCGGGACTCCAGAACACCGGGGAGCTGTTTTTT.

This rearrangement joins TRBV18 to TRBJ2-5; no clear D. Trimming stripped 3 bases from V and 5 bases from J, with 7 bases between. This CDR3 is 12 amino acids long. CDR1 is KGHSH and CDR2 is LQKENI in the germline V gene. CDR3 sequence (DNA): TGTGCCAGCTCACCGGCGCGGGAGACCCAGTACTTC. Amino acid sequence: CASSPARETQYF.

There are a few counts of this clone. The CDR3 DNA reads as TGTGCCAGCAGCCGTGGGACTAGCGGGGGGGGAAACTCCTACGAGCAGTACTTC. Encoded protein: CASSRGTSGGGNSYEQYF. V usage is TRBV7-2 and J usage is TRBJ2-7; 16 bases map to TRBD2. V lost 5 bases and J lost 0; bases outside the gene matches: 7. The CDR3 covers 18 residues. Per germline, CDR1 SGHTA and CDR2 FQGNSA.

Here the CDR3 reads CASSLSTGVTDTEAFF. The CDR3 DNA sequence: TGTGCCAGCTCACTGTCGACAGGGGTCACGGACACTGAAGCTTTCTTT. This chain joins TRBV18 and TRBJ1-1; 8 nucleotides align to TRBD1. This CDR3 comprises 16 residues. Germline CDR1 KGHSH, CDR2 LQKENI. J lost 3 bases, V lost 4 bases, and 10 bases had no gene match.

The V gene is TRBV25-1, the J gene TRBJ1-1; a possible D gene is TRBD1 (6 bases). The CDR3 is made up of 14 amino acids. V shed 1 base and J shed 9 bases, with 15 bases lying between them. Germline lookup yields CDR1 MGHDK and CDR2 SYGVNS. The CDR3 bases are TGTGCCAGCAGTGAATCGGTCCGGGGGCTTAAAGCTTTCTTT. Protein: CASSESVRGLKAFF.

The chain links TRBV5-6 to TRBJ1-2; TRBD1 is a possible D gene (6 bases). In germline, CDR1 is SGHDT, CDR2 YYEEEE. V lost 4 bases and J 7 bases, leaving 14 bases between the germline ends. The CDR3 runs to 13 residues. The CDR3 reads CASSGGASVGYTF. For the CDR3, the DNA is TGTGCCAGCAGCGGGGGGGCCTCTGTTGGCTACACCTTC.

The CDR3 reads CASSVQQGANTEAFF. CDR3 bases: TGCGCCAGCAGCGTCCAACAGGGAGCGAACACTGAAGCTTTCTTT. This chain connects TRBV5-1 to TRBJ1-1, with D possibly being TRBD1 (6 bases). The CDR3 is 15 amino acids. Trimming shortened V by 4 bases and J by 1 base, and 14 bases separated the two germline ends. Germline V lookup: CDR1 SGHRS, CDR2 YFSETQ.